This T cell receptor (beta chain) was sequenced in a study of cytomegalovirus exposure and HLA in healthy donors. Study-wide context: HLA-typed donors were the source of about 85 million unique TCRs, which an early data release held. Overall study results and limits: Through in vitro validation, three CMV-associated chains were shown to be specific for CMV antigens.

Vbeta (60) and Jbeta (13) primers were used in the PCR. TCRdb's copy holds only in-frame clones and misses some; the assay was immunoSEQ multiplex PCR. The sample has 150,000 or so clones, about 75% seen once. The sample holds a few counts of this clone. Its antigen is currently unknown. Between the trimmed V and J ends, which lost 0 bases and 3 bases, there was a span of 7 bases. CDR1 and CDR2 from the germline V gene are SGHRS and YFSETQ. There are 14 residues in the CDR3. Sequencing input: PBMCs. The chain joins TRBV5-1 to TRBJ1-5; no clear D. This receptor was taken from a female donor in good health and CMV-seronegative. CDR3 amino acids: CASSLGSINQPQHF. In nucleotides, the CDR3 is TGCGCCAGCAGCTTGGGGAGCATCAATCAGCCCCAGCATTTT.